This section outlines one TCR beta chain sequence together with its context. This sample was included in a study of blood T cell repertoires in COVID-19. Background on the study: Sources were T cells, B-cell-depleted T cells, or PBMCs; the material itself was cDNA or gDNA.

The V and J ends lost 5 bases and 5 bases respectively, with 15 bases between them. This CDR3 comprises 14 residues. From germline, CDR1 is SGHVS and CDR2 FNYEAQ. TCRdb's copy holds only in-frame clones and misses some; the assay was immunoSEQ multiplex PCR. The profile shows 150,000 or so clones, roughly four fifths of them singletons. The sequence was collected from a human donor with acute or convalescent COVID-19. The donor label of this sample is uncertain. V and J are TRBV7-6 and TRBJ2-5, with a weak D call TRBD1 (6 bases). Sequences were obtained from peripheral blood. The chain's CDR3 is CASSPLEGVETQYF. The DNA of the CDR3 is TGTGCCAGCAGCCCACTCGAGGGGGTGGAGACCCAGTACTTC.